Given below is one TCR beta chain in context. Its cognate antigen has yet to be identified. The record has no base qualities; no much larger clone is one base away. This sample stems from a study of T cells in Graves' hyperthyroidism and ophthalmopathy (dated by TCRdb to the late 2010s). Looking at the study overall: Peripheral blood samples were taken at the time of initial diagnosis, prior to any treatment. For training and testing, the 100 or so patients in the discovery cohort were randomly divided in a 7:3 ratio. To identify distinguishing TCR V-J signatures, a discovery cohort of some 100 patients was used, comprising 40 to 45 with Graves' ophthalmopathy and under 60 with stable Graves' hyperthyroidism. The study also compared thyroid tissue and blood T-cell repertoires from roughly 6 Graves' hyperthyroidism patients. After blood sampling, hyperthyroidism patients were treated with methimazole at a starting dose of 30 mg daily, and ophthalmopathy patients were treated with high-dose intravenous methylprednisolone. According to the paper, TCR Vbeta CDR3 sequencing was carried out on over 130 peripheral blood samples, which came from some 41 ophthalmopathy, around 74 hyperthyroidism and around 17 progressor patients. An independent validation cohort of under 20 hyperthyroidism patients and 15 or so patients who later progressed to ophthalmopathy tested prospective prediction of ophthalmopathy. The study at large found these results: Most expanded thyroid clonotypes (frequency above 0.001) were also detected in blood, a finding suggesting that blood repertoires may reflect thyroid immune responses. In validation, the model predicted progression to ophthalmopathy a median of around six months before onset, with about 70% sensitivity and almost 75% specificity. Sample size was not statistically predetermined, and blinding of investigators to group allocation was not performed. Ophthalmopathy was separated from stable hyperthyroidism by a 13 V-J signature model, with around 88% sensitivity and 81% to 83% specificity obtained in cross-validation and 80%/75% obtained in testing.

TCR beta CDR3 regions were amplified from RNA transcripts. The first round of RT-PCR for the TCR CDR3 was performed with the HTBI primer set and the Qiagen OneStep RT-PCR kit. Libraries were constructed in a second round of multiplex PCR, after which size selection and purification were performed. Paired-end sequencing of the libraries was performed with 100 bp reads on an Illumina HiSeq2000. As for the original processing: SOAPnuke was used to process the raw data, throwing out any read that contained adapters or uncalled bases, had a mean Phred below 15, or lacked an exact constant-primer or identifier match. COPE v1.2.5 was used to merge the high-quality paired reads, and each unique nucleotide sequence was defined as a clonotype. Clonotypes were aligned to IMGT TRBV, TRBD and TRBJ reference segments using MiTCR v1.1. Only V-J combinations with frequency above 0.0001, covering about 99% of repertoires, were analysed. The TCS score was defined as the ratio of F50 (clonal expansion) to E x V (chaos), calculated using BLOSUM62-based TCRdist between CDR3 peptides within each V-J. Welch's t-statistics and random forest reduced around 520 V-J features to under 15, which were used in a naive Bayes classifier (R e1071). The Morisita-Horn index was used to measure how similar the thyroid and blood repertoires were. TCRdb cleaned the public reads at Q25 with fastp, built clones with MiXCR and kept in-frame beta chains. Rows matching on CDR3 protein sequence are summarized as one entry with the most common DNA and genes. The V and J calls and clone size are TCRdb's, not the authors'. The sample table records 30,000 to 35,000 distinct CDR3 sequences; around 50% of these occur just once. Clones ranked in the top ten supply roughly 25% of the sample.

Ophthalmopathy patients had moderately to severely active disease, Clinical Activity Score of at least 3, NOSPECS grade of at least 4, and duration under 3 months. Exclusion was applied to patients with uncontrolled infections, other autoimmune diseases, pregnancy or lactation. Diagnoses were established on the basis of clinical symptoms, serum thyroxine and TRAb, thyroid ultrasound, and orbital computed tomography. PBMCs were isolated from 8 to 10 ml of fresh peripheral blood by Ficoll-Paque density gradient centrifugation. Total RNA was extracted using Trizol reagent, and RNA quality was assessed on an Agilent 2100 Bioanalyzer. Trimming takes 8 bases off V and 8 bases off J; junction bases not matched to a gene: 16. The CDR3 spans 17 residues, from the cysteine through the phenylalanine. The DNA shown is the 51-base CDR3, in frame from base 1. The germline V gene (reference sequence) supplies CDR1 WNHNN and CDR2 SYGVQD.

The clonotype originates from a woman in her thirties or forties with Graves' ophthalmopathy. Recombination linked TRBV10-1 to TRBJ2-1, with 12 central nucleotides matching TRBD2. Sequencing input: blood. The CDR3 region: CASLDRAGLAGFDEQFF. The DNA sequence reads TGCGCCAGCTTAGACAGGGCCGGACTAGCGGGATTCGATGAGCAGTTCTTC.